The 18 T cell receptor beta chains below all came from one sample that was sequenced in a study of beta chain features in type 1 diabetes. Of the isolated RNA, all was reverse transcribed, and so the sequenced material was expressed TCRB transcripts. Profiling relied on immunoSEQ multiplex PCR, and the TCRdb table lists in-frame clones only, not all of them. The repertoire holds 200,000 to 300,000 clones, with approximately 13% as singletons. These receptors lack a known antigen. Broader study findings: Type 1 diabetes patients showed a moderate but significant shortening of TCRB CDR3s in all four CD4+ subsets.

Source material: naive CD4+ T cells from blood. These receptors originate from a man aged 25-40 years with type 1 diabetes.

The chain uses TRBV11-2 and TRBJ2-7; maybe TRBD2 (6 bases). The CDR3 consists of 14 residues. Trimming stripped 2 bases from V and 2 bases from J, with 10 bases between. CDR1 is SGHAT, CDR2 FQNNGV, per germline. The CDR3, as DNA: TGTGCCAGCAGCTTACGGGAGACTCCCTACGAGCAGTACTTC. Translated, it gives CASSLRETPYEQYF.

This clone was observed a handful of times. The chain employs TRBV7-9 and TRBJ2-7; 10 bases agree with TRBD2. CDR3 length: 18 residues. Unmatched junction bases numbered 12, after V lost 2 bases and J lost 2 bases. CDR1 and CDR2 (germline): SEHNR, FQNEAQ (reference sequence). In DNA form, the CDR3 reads TGTGCCAGCAGCTTACGTAGACCTAGCGGGAGAGGGGCCTACGAGCAGTACTTC. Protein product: CASSLRRPSGRGAYEQYF.

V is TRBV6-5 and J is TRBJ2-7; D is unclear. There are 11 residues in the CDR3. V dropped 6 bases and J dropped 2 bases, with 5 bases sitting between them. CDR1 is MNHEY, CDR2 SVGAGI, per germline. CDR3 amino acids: CASRLAYEQYF. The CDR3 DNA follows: TGTGCCAGCAGGCTAGCCTACGAGCAGTACTTC.

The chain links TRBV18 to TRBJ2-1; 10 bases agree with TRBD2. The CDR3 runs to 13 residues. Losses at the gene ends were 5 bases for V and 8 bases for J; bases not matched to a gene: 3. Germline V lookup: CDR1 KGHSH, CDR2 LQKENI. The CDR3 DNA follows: TGTGCCAGCTCATTGGGACTAGCGTATGAGCAGTTCTTC. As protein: CASSLGLAYEQFF.

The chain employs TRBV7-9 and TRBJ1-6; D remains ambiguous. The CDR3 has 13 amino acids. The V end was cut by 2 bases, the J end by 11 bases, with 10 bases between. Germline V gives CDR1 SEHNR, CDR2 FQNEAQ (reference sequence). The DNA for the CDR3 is TGTGCCAGCAGCTTATCGTCTGGCCCACCCCTCCACTTT. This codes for CASSLSSGPPLHF.

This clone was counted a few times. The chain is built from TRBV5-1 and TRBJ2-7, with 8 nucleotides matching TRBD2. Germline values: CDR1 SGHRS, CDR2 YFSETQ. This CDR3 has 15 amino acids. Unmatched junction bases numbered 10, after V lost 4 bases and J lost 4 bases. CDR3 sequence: CASSNGGLADYEQYF. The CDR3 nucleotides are TGCGCCAGCAGCAATGGAGGACTAGCCGATTACGAGCAGTACTTC.

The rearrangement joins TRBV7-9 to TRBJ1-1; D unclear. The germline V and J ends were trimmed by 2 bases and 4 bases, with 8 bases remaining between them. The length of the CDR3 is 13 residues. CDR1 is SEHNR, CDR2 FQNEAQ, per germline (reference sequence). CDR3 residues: CASSLISGTEAFF. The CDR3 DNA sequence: TGTGCCAGCAGCTTAATTTCCGGCACTGAAGCTTTCTTT. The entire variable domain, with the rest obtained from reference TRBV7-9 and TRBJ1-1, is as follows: DTGVSQNPRHKITKRGQNVTFRCDPISEHNRLYWYRQTLGQGPEFLTYFQNEAQLEKSRLLSDRFSAERPKGSFSTLEIQRTEQGDSAMYLCASSLISGTEAFFGQGTRLTVV.

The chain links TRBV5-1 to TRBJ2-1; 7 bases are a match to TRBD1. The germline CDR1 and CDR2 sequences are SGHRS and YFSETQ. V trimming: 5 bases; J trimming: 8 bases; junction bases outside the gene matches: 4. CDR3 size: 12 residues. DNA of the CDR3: TGCGCCAGCAGGAGACAGGGACATGAGCAGTTCTTC. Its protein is CASRRQGHEQFF.

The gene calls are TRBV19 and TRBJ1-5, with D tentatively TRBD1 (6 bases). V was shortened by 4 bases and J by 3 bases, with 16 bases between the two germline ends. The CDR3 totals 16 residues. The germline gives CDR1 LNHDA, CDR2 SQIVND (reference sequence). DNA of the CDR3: TGTGCCAGTAGTACCCAAACAGGGTATTACAATCAGCCCCAGCATTTT. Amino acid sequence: CASSTQTGYYNQPQHF.

For the CDR3, the DNA is TGCGCCAGCACCGATACGACTGCTGGAGACACTGAAGCTTTCTTT. It translates to CASTDTTAGDTEAFF. The chain carries TRBV5-1 and TRBJ1-1; D is unresolved. This CDR3 spans 15 amino acids. V dropped 6 bases and J dropped 3 bases, with 18 bases sitting between them. From germline, CDR1 is SGHRS and CDR2 YFSETQ.

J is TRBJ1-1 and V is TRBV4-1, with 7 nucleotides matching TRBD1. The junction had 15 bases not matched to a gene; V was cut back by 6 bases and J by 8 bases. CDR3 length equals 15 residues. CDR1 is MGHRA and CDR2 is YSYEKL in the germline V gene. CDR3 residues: CASREQGKINPEAFF. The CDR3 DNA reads TGCGCCAGCAGGGAACAGGGGAAAATCAATCCAGAAGCTTTCTTT.

CDR3 sequence reads: CASSGRGDGETQYF. The CDR3 bases are TGTGCCAGCAGCGGCAGGGGGGACGGGGAGACCCAGTACTTC. The chain joins TRBV9 to TRBJ2-5; D might be TRBD1 (7 bases). The CDR3 consists of 14 residues. CDR1 SGDLS and CDR2 YYNGEE come from the germline V gene. The V gene lost 3 bases and the J gene lost 5 bases, with 14 bases spanning the gap. Full variable domain (outside the CDR3, taken from reference TRBV9 and TRBJ2-5): DSGVTQTPKHLITATGQRVTLRCSPRSGDLSVYWYQQSLDQGLQFLIQYYNGEERAKGNILERFSAQQFPDLHSELNLSSLELGDSALYFCASSGRGDGETQYFGPGTRLLVL.

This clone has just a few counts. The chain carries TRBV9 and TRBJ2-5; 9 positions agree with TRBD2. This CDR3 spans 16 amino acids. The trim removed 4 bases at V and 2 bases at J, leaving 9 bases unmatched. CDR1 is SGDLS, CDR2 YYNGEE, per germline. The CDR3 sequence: CASSREAGGLQETQYF. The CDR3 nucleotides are TGTGCCAGCAGCCGCGAGGCGGGGGGGTTACAAGAGACCCAGTACTTC.

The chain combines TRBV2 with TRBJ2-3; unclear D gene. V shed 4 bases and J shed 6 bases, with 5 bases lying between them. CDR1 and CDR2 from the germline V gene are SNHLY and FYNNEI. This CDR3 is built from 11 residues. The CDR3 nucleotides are TGTGCCAGCAGTGTTTCGGATACGCAGTATTTT. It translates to CASSVSDTQYF.

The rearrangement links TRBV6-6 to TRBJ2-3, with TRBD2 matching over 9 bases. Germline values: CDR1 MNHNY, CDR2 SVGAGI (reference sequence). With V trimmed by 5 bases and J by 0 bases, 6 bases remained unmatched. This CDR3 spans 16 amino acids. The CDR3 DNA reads TGTGCCAGCAGTCGCTCTAGCGGGGTGAGCACAGATACGCAGTATTTT. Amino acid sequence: CASSRSSGVSTDTQYF.

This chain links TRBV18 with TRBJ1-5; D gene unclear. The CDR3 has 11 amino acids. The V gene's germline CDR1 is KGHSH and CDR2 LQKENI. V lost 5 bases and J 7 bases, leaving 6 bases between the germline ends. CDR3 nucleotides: TGTGCCAGCTCAGCGGGGCAGCCCCAGCATTTT. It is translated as CASSAGQPQHF.

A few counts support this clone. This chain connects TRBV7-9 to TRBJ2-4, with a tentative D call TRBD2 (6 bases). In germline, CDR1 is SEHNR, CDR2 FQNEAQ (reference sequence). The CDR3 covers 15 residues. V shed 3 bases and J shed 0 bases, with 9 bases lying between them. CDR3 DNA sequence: TGTGCCAGCAGCTTTACGGGGGTAGCCAAAAACATTCAGTACTTC. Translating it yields CASSFTGVAKNIQYF.

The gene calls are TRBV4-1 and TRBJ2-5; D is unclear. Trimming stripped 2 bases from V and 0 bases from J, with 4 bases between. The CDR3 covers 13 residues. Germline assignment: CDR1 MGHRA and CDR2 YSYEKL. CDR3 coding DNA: TGCGCCAGCAGCCAACCCTACCAAGAGACCCAGTACTTC. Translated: CASSQPYQETQYF.